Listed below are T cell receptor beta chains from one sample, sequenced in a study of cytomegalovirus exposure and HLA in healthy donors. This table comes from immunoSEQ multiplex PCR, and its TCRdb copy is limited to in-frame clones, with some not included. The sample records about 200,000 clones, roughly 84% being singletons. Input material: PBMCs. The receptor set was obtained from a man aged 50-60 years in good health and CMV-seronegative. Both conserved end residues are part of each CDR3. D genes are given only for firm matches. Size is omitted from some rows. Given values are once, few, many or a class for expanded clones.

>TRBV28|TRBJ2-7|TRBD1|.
CASSRQGYEQYF
TGTGCCAGCAGCCGACAGGGCTACGAGCAGTACTTC
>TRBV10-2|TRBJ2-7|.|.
CASRDGVGKAYEQYF
TGCGCCAGCAGGGACGGGGTCGGGAAAGCCTACGAGCAGTACTTC
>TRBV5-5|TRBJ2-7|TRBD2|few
CASSHGGRAYEQYF
TGTGCCAGCAGCCACGGGGGGAGGGCCTACGAGCAGTACTTC
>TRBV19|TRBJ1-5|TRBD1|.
CASTRQGAGSNQPQHF
TGTGCCAGTACCAGACAGGGGGCTGGGAGCAATCAGCCCCAGCATTTT
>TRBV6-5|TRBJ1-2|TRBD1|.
CASSSNPGQGAGYTF
TGTGCCAGCAGTTCCAACCCGGGACAGGGGGCTGGCTACACCTTC
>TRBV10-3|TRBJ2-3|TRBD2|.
CATLAGGRTDTQYF
TGTGCCACACTAGCGGGAGGCCGCACAGATACGCAGTATTTT
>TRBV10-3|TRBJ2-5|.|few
CAISREERETQYF
TGTGCCATCAGCCGAGAAGAGCGGGAGACCCAGTACTTC
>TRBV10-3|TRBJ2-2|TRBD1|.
CAISGTGGQKELFF
TGTGCCATCAGTGGGACAGGGGGACAGAAAGAGCTGTTTTTT
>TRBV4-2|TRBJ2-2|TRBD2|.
CASSGPGTSGSIGELFF
TGTGCCAGCAGCGGACCCGGGACTAGCGGGAGTATCGGGGAGCTGTTTTTT
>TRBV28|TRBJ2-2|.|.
CASLTGQLDTGELFF
TGTGCCAGCCTAACTGGACAGCTCGACACCGGGGAGCTGTTTTTT
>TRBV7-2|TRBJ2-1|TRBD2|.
CASSFTGGRYNEQFF
TGTGCCAGCAGCTTTACGGGAGGACGCTACAATGAGCAGTTCTTC
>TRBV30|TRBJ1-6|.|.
CALRPEAANNSPLHF
TGTGCCTTACGACCAGAGGCGGCCAATAATTCACCCCTCCACTTT
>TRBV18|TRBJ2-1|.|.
CASSPPLGLSRGNEQFF
TGTGCCAGCTCACCACCTTTAGGTCTCTCCCGGGGCAATGAGCAGTTCTTC
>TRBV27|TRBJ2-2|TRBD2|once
CASSPTKLAGLNTGELFF
TGTGCCAGCAGTCCAACCAAATTAGCGGGACTGAACACCGGGGAGCTGTTTTTT
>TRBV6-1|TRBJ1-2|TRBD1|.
CASSTTDRGDGYTF
TGTGCCAGCAGTACTACGGACAGGGGTGATGGCTACACCTTC
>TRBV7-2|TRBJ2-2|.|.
CASSRERQAGELFF
TGTGCCAGCAGCCGAGAGAGACAGGCAGGGGAGCTGTTTTTT
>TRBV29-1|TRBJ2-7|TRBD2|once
CSVVLAGGPGEQYF
TGCAGCGTTGTACTAGCGGGAGGGCCCGGCGAGCAGTACTTC
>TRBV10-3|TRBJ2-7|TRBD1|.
CAITRDSSYEQYF
TGTGCCATCACGAGGGACAGCTCCTACGAGCAGTACTTC
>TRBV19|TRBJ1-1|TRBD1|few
CASGGQGYTEAFF
TGTGCCAGTGGGGGACAGGGGTATACTGAAGCTTTCTTT
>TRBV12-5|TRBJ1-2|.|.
CASGLLGYGYTF
TGTGCTAGTGGTTTGCTCGGCTATGGCTACACCTTC
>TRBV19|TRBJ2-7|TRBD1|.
CASRPQGARYEQYF
TGTGCCAGTAGACCACAGGGGGCCCGCTACGAGCAGTACTTC
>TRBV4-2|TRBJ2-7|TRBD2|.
CASSQSSGSTYEQYF
TGTGCCAGCAGCCAGTCTAGCGGTTCCACCTACGAGCAGTACTTC
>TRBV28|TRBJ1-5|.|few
CASSLLVYQPQHF
TGTGCCAGCAGTTTATTAGTATATCAGCCCCAGCATTTT
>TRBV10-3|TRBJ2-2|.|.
CAISEVPEGVTGELFF
TGTGCCATCAGTGAAGTCCCAGAGGGGGTTACCGGGGAGCTGTTTTTT
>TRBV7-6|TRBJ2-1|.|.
CASSPLLGVWEQFF
TGTGCCAGCAGCCCGCTGCTAGGGGTTTGGGAGCAGTTCTTC
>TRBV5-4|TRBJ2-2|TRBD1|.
CASSGRDRESVDTGELFF
TGTGCCAGCAGCGGACGGGACAGGGAATCTGTGGACACCGGGGAGCTGTTTTTT
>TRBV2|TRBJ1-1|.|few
CASSGLATEAFF
TGTGCCAGCAGCGGACTGGCCACTGAAGCTTTCTTT
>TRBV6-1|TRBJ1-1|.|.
CASSEPRVTEAFF
TGTGCCAGCAGTGAACCCAGGGTAACTGAAGCTTTCTTT
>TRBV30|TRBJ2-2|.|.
CAWSAGRVGTGELFF
TGTGCCTGGAGTGCAGGCAGGGTCGGCACCGGGGAGCTGTTTTTT
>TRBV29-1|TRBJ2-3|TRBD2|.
CSAAGTSGRDLSTDTQYF
TGCAGCGCCGCCGGGACTAGCGGGAGGGACCTAAGCACAGATACGCAGTATTTT
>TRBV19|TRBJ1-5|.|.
CASSIDINRQPQHF
TGTGCCAGTAGTATCGACATAAACCGCCAGCCCCAGCATTTT
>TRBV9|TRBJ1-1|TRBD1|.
CASSVAGTEGKAFF
TGTGCCAGCAGCGTAGCAGGGACAGAGGGGAAAGCTTTCTTT
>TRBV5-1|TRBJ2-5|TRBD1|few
CASSRTGGETQYF
TGCGCCAGCAGTCGGACAGGGGGAGAGACCCAGTACTTC
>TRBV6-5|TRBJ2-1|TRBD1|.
CASTRTGGYNEQFF
TGTGCCAGCACTAGGACAGGGGGCTACAATGAGCAGTTCTTC
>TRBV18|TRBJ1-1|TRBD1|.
CASSPQTGVTEAFF
TGTGCCAGCTCACCACAGACAGGGGTCACTGAAGCTTTCTTT